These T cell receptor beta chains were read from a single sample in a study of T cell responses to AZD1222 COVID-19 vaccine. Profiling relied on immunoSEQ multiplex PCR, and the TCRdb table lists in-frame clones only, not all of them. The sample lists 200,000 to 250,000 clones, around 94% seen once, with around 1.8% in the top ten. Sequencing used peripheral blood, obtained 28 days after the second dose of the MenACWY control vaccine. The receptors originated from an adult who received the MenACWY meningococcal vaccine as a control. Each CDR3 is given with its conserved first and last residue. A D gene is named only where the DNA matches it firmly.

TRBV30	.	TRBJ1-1	CAWSVGGRITEAFF
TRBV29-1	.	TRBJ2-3	CSVSIGPDTQYF
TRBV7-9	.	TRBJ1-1	CASSLLSGPNEAFF
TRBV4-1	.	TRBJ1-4	CASRSKRRNEKLFF
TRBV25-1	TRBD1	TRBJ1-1	CASSEYEDRGPTEAFF
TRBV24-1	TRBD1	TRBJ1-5	CATSDRQGKRYSNQPQHF
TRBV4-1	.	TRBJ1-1	CASSQESAGNTEAFF
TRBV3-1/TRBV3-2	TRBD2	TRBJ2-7	CASSRGTSGSYEQYF
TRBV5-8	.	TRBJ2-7	CASSLGQISEQYF
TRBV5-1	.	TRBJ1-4	CASSLTGPTNEKLFF
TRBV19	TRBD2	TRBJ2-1	CASMGVAGAQSPYNEQFF
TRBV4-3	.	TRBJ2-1	CASSHARRGEDERYNEQFF
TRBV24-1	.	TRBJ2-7	CATSDYRRPGEQYF
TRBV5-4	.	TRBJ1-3	CASSSRSATSGNTIYF
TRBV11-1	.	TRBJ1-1	CASSLGRSPTEAFF
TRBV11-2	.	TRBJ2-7	CASSLSRYEQYF
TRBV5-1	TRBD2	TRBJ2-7	CASSLGSSGRFGEQYF
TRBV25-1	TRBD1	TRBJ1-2	CASSEYGGQASGYTF
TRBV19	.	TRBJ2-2	CASSIDNRNTGELFF